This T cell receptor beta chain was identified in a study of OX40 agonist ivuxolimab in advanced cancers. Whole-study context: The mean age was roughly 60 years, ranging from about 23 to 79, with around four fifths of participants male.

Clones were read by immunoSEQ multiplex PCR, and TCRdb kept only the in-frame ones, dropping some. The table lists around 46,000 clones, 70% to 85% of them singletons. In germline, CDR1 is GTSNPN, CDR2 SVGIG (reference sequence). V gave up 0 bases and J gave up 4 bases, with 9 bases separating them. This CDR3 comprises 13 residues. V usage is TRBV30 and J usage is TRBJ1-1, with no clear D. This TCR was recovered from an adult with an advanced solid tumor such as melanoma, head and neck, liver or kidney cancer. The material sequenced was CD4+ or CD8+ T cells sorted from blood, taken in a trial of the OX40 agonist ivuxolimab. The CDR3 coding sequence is TGTGCCTGGAGTGTAACGGGGATCACTGAAGCTTTCTTT. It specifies CAWSVTGITEAFF.